The 27 T cell receptor beta chains in this list originate from one sample, sequenced in a study of blood T cell repertoires in COVID-19. Clones were sequenced by immunoSEQ multiplex PCR, and TCRdb holds only the in-frame ones, with some missing. The repertoire includes 200,000 to 250,000 clones, just over 85% of them detected once, and around 10% sits in the top ten. Specimen: peripheral blood. These receptors were obtained from a man aged 50 to 59 with COVID-19, enrolled during active disease.

J is TRBJ2-7 and V is TRBV6-5; 7 positions agree with TRBD1. With V trimmed by 6 bases and J by 4 bases, 6 bases remained unmatched. CDR3 size: 13 residues. Germline V lookup: CDR1 MNHEY, CDR2 SVGAGI. The CDR3 DNA is TGTGCCAGCAGCACCCCGACAGGGTACGAGCAGTACTTC. Translation gives CASSTPTGYEQYF.

This clone came up once. The gene calls are TRBV7-9 and TRBJ1-2, with D unresolved. From germline, CDR1 is SEHNR and CDR2 FQNEAQ (reference sequence). V lost 7 bases to trimming and J lost 3 bases, with 9 bases between them. The CDR3 runs to 12 residues. CDR3 region: CASTPLDYGYTF. CDR3 nucleotides: TGTGCCAGCACCCCCCTCGACTATGGCTACACCTTC.

V is TRBV4-3 and J is TRBJ1-2, with D maybe TRBD1 (6 bases). Per the germline V gene, CDR1 is LGHNA and CDR2 is YSLEER. The CDR3 is made up of 14 amino acids. V was pared by 3 bases and J by 2 bases, with 10 bases between. CDR3 loop: CASSHLTGNYGYTF. The CDR3 nucleotides are TGCGCCAGCAGCCACTTGACAGGAAACTATGGCTACACCTTC.

A single count supports this clone. V is TRBV30 and J is TRBJ1-5, with a possible D match to TRBD1 (5 bases). There are 15 residues in the CDR3. The V gene's germline CDR1 is GTSNPN and CDR2 SVGIG (reference sequence). Trimming removed 0 bases from V and 0 bases from J, with 9 bases in between. CDR3 sequence reads: CAWSVGGASNQPQHF. In DNA, the CDR3 is TGTGCCTGGAGTGTTGGAGGGGCTAGCAATCAGCCCCAGCATTTT.

V and J are TRBV3-1 (or the pseudogene TRBV3-2) and TRBJ1-6; 7 bases map to TRBD1. With V trimmed by 4 bases and J by 6 bases, 6 bases remained unmatched. This CDR3 is built from 15 residues. The germline V gene encodes CDR1 LGHDT and CDR2 YNNKEL (reference sequence). The CDR3 sequence: CASSPTTGANSPLHF. The CDR3 coding sequence is TGTGCCAGCAGCCCTACTACAGGGGCTAATTCACCCCTCCACTTT.

This clone was observed a single time. This chain joins TRBV5-5 and TRBJ2-4; 7 bases map to TRBD2. The V segment lost 5 bases and the J segment 0 bases; nucleotides outside the gene matches: 8. This CDR3 has 16 amino acids. Germline V CDR1 and CDR2: SGHKS, YYEKEE (reference sequence). Here the CDR3 reads CASSPPGGLAKNIQYF. Written as DNA, the CDR3 is TGTGCCAGCAGTCCCCCGGGGGGACTAGCCAAAAACATTCAGTACTTC.

The chain links TRBV5-1 to TRBJ1-1; 9 bases fit TRBD1. This CDR3 comprises 16 residues. CDR1 is SGHRS and CDR2 is YFSETQ in the germline V gene. The V segment lost 0 bases and the J segment 1 base; nucleotides outside the gene matches: 4. The CDR3 sequence is CASSLAQGAANTEAFF. The CDR3 region has the DNA TGCGCCAGCAGCTTGGCACAGGGGGCGGCGAACACTGAAGCTTTCTTT.

The V call is TRBV19, the J call TRBJ2-2; D is perhaps TRBD1 (6 bases). CDR3 length: 14 amino acids. V shed 4 bases and J shed 6 bases, with 12 bases lying between them. CDR1 and CDR2 from the germline V gene are LNHDA and SQIVND (reference sequence). The CDR3 region is CASSNNRVSGELFF. The CDR3 DNA follows: TGTGCCAGTAGTAACAACAGGGTTTCCGGGGAGCTGTTTTTT.

This rearrangement joins TRBV7-9 to TRBJ1-2, with D uncertain. Germline lookup yields CDR1 SEHNR and CDR2 FQNEAQ (reference sequence). Deletions cut 6 bases from V and 2 bases from J, with 10 bases between. The CDR3 totals 13 residues. The CDR3 DNA sequence: TGTGCCAGCAGATCCGGGGAGAACTATGGCTACACCTTC. It codes for CASRSGENYGYTF.

The rearrangement joins TRBV19 to TRBJ1-2, with a possible D match to TRBD1 (6 bases). There are 14 residues in the CDR3. V lost 7 bases and J lost 1, with 13 bases in between. In germline, CDR1 is LNHDA, CDR2 SQIVND (reference sequence). CDR3 DNA sequence: TGTGCCAGTATGAGGGACATCGATAACTATGGCTACACCTTC. Encoded protein: CASMRDIDNYGYTF.

The rearrangement uses TRBV14 and TRBJ2-7, with 7 bases aligning to TRBD2. From germline, CDR1 is SGHDN and CDR2 FVKESK. Trimming at V came to 2 bases and at J to 6 bases, leaving 1 base not matched to a gene. This CDR3 spans 12 amino acids. Written as DNA, the CDR3 is TGTGCCAGCAGCCAAACGGGAGGCGAGCAGTACTTC. Encoded protein: CASSQTGGEQYF.

The chain recombines TRBV18 with TRBJ2-7, with D maybe TRBD2 (5 bases). Between the trimmed V and J ends, which lost 6 bases and 3 bases, there was a span of 12 bases. Per germline, CDR1 KGHSH and CDR2 LQKENI. This CDR3 comprises 13 residues. In DNA, the CDR3 is TGTGCCAGCTCCCGACCCGGGAACTACGAGCAGTACTTC. It specifies CASSRPGNYEQYF.

The chain combines TRBV5-4 with TRBJ2-2, with 9 nucleotides matching TRBD1. CDR1 is SGHNT and CDR2 is YYREEE in the germline V gene (reference sequence). The CDR3 spans 17 residues. Trimming took 5 bases from V and 3 from J; bases not matched to a gene: 11. The CDR3 sequence: CASRDPGTGLDTGELFF. CDR3 DNA: TGTGCCAGCAGGGATCCCGGGACAGGGTTGGACACCGGGGAGCTGTTTTTT.

The V and J genes are TRBV4-3 and TRBJ1-1; 7 nucleotides agree with TRBD1. After removal of 5 bases from V and 2 bases from J, the junction contained 5 bases not matched to a gene. Germline CDR1 reads LGHNA; CDR2 reads YSLEER. The CDR3 has 14 amino acids. The chain's CDR3 is CASSFDRANTEAFF. The CDR3 coding sequence is TGCGCCAGCAGCTTTGACAGGGCCAACACTGAAGCTTTCTTT.

The gene calls are TRBV19 and TRBJ2-2; weak D call: TRBD1 (6 bases). Per germline, CDR1 LNHDA and CDR2 SQIVND (reference sequence). This CDR3 has 14 amino acids. The germline V and J ends were trimmed by 4 bases and 3 bases, with 9 bases remaining between them. The CDR3 reads CASSTGQHTGELFF. CDR3 nucleotides: TGTGCCAGTAGTACCGGACAGCACACCGGGGAGCTGTTTTTT.

This chain links TRBV6-2 or TRBV6-3 with TRBJ1-5; D may be TRBD1 (5 bases). CDR3 size: 19 residues. The V gene's germline CDR1 is MNHEY and CDR2 SVGEGT. V was trimmed by 6 bases and J by 1 base, leaving 25 bases between them. The CDR3 DNA reads as TGTGCCAGCAGCTCCCCCTCCGAAGGGGCTATCGGGAGCAATCAGCCCCAGCATTTT. Encoded protein: CASSSPSEGAIGSNQPQHF.

The chain is built from TRBV5-4 and TRBJ2-7; TRBD1 aligns across 8 bases. The germline V gene encodes CDR1 SGHNT and CDR2 YYREEE (reference sequence). V shed 5 bases, J shed 3 bases, and the junction held 4 bases outside the gene matches. The CDR3 has 13 residues. The chain's CDR3 is CASSVQGVYEQYF. DNA for the CDR3: TGTGCCAGCAGTGTACAGGGGGTCTACGAGCAGTACTTC.

The chain has TRBV6-5 and TRBJ2-7; 13 bases fit TRBD2. The CDR3 is 14 amino acids. The germline CDR1 and CDR2 sequences are MNHEY and SVGAGI. CDR3 coding DNA: TGTGCGCAGCGGCGACTAGCGGGAGGTTACGAGCAGTACTTC. This translates into CAQRRLAGGYEQYF.

The V and J genes are TRBV7-3 and TRBJ1-1; D is perhaps TRBD1 (5 bases). This CDR3 has 13 amino acids. Germline-derived CDR1 and CDR2 are SGHTA and FQGTGA. Trimming took 5 bases from V and 9 from J, leaving 16 bases between them. The CDR3 reads CASSLSGARKAFF. CDR3 nucleotides: TGTGCCAGCAGCCTTAGCGGGGCGAGGAAAGCTTTCTTT.

The V and J genes are TRBV10-3 and TRBJ1-5, with D unclear. CDR1 and CDR2 (germline): ENHRY, SYGVKD. The CDR3 loop spans 13 amino acids. V dropped 5 bases and J dropped 3 bases, with 8 bases sitting between them. The CDR3 nucleotides are TGTGCCATCAGTATAACAGACAATCAGCCCCAGCATTTT. It encodes CAISITDNQPQHF.

This clone was recorded only once. V gene TRBV18 combines with J gene TRBJ1-5, with 7 bases fitting TRBD1. Trimming took 3 bases from V and 5 from J; bases not matched to a gene: 1. The CDR3 covers 13 residues. Germline V gene sequence: CDR1 KGHSH, CDR2 LQKENI. In nucleotides, the CDR3 is TGTGCCAGCTCACCCGACAGGGATCAGCCCCAGCATTTT. It yields the protein CASSPDRDQPQHF.

The DNA of the CDR3 is TGTGCCTGGAGAGGACTAGCGGGAGGGAAATACGAGCAGTACTTC. The encoded protein is CAWRGLAGGKYEQYF. This chain links TRBV30 with TRBJ2-7; 15 nucleotides line up with TRBD2. The CDR3 has 15 residues. Trimming at V came to 3 bases and at J to 4 bases, leaving 4 bases not matched to a gene. CDR1 is GTSNPN and CDR2 is SVGIG in the germline V gene (reference sequence).

The chain uses TRBV2 and TRBJ1-5; 9 bases are a match to TRBD1. The germline V gene encodes CDR1 SNHLY and CDR2 FYNNEI. V trimming: 4 bases; J trimming: 5 bases; junction bases outside the gene matches: 6. The CDR3 runs 15 residues. This CDR3 is CASSGQGVRDQPQHF. The CDR3 DNA reads TGTGCCAGCAGTGGACAGGGGGTAAGGGATCAGCCCCAGCATTTT.

V is TRBV21-1 and J is TRBJ2-3; the table's D call of TRBD1 was not tested on the DNA. TRBV21-1 is reported as a pseudogene. The CDR3 length is 18 residues. The CDR3 DNA reads as TGTGCCAGCAGCAAAAGGTGGGCCAGGGGGCTTTACACAGATACGCAGTATTTT. Encoded protein: CASSKRWARGLYTDTQYF.

The rearrangement links TRBV21-1 to TRBJ2-5; the D call of TRBD2 is as the table states it, not checked on the DNA. TRBV21-1 is termed a pseudogene. The CDR3 length is 13 residues. CDR3 sequence (DNA): TGTGCCAGCAGCAAAAGGAGGGAAGAGACCCAGTACTTC. It translates to CASSKRREETQYF.

The chain recombines TRBV29-1 with TRBJ2-2, with D perhaps TRBD2 (5 bases). CDR3 length: 16 amino acids. Germline assignment: CDR1 SQVTM and CDR2 ANQGSEA. Trimming shortened V by 5 bases and J by 2 bases, and 18 bases separated the two germline ends. The CDR3 is CSVLEGVAVNTGELFF. CDR3 nucleotide sequence: TGCAGCGTTTTAGAGGGCGTTGCAGTAAACACCGGGGAGCTGTTTTTT.

The chain links TRBV6-1 to TRBJ1-6, with unresolved D. This CDR3 region has 14 residues. V lost 3 bases and J lost 5, with 8 bases in between. Germline CDR1 MNHNS, CDR2 SASEGT. The CDR3 here is CASSDWPDNSPLHF. As DNA, the CDR3 is TGTGCCAGCAGTGATTGGCCTGATAATTCACCCCTCCACTTT.